A selection of T cell receptor beta chains follows, all from one sample in a study of T cells in Graves' hyperthyroidism and ophthalmopathy. One entry per CDR3 protein, called by TCRdb with MiXCR from the multiplex PCR reads. In the table there are a few hundred thousand distinct CDR3 sequences, roughly 50% of which are singletons. Sequences were obtained from peripheral blood or thyroid tissue (not recorded which). All receptors derive from a woman aged 18-30 years with Graves' hyperthyroidism. Both conserved end residues are part of each CDR3. D genes are given only for firm matches. Size is omitted from some rows. Given values are once, few, many or a class for expanded clones.

CDR3aa	CDR3nt	abundance	d_gene	j_gene	v_gene
CASSYPGLAYNEQYF	TGTGCCAGCAGTTACCCGGGACTAGCGTATAACGAGCAGTACTTC	many	TRBD2	TRBJ2-7	TRBV6-2/TRBV6-3
CASSPRRRDTEAFF	TGTGCCAGCAGCCCCAGAAGGCGGGACACTGAAGCTTTCTTT	few	.	TRBJ1-1	TRBV3-1
CASRALPSDRPTEGYTF	TGTGCCAGCAGGGCTCTCCCTTCGGACCGCCCTACAGAAGGCTACACCTTC	many	.	TRBJ1-2	TRBV11-2
CAISAEGLAGVEEQYF	TGTGCCATCAGTGCTGAGGGGCTAGCGGGAGTGGAGGAGCAGTACTTC	.	TRBD2	TRBJ2-7	TRBV10-3
CATSDQLAGGYNEQFF	TGTGCCACCAGTGACCAACTAGCGGGAGGGTACAATGAGCAGTTCTTC	.	TRBD2	TRBJ2-1	TRBV24-1
CASSLRGPGEKLFF	TGTGCCAGCAGCTTAAGGGGGCCGGGTGAAAAACTGTTTTTT	many	TRBD1	TRBJ1-4	TRBV7-8
CASSLALTSGEGANVLTF	TGTGCCAGCAGCTTAGCGCTTACTAGCGGAGAAGGGGCCAACGTCCTGACTTTC	.	TRBD2	TRBJ2-6	TRBV11-2
CASSAPEETQYF	TGTGCCAGCAGTGCGCCCGAAGAGACCCAGTACTTC	.	.	TRBJ2-5	TRBV25-1
CASSIPGAYGYTF	TGTGCCAGTAGTATACCAGGGGCCTATGGCTACACCTTC	many	.	TRBJ1-2	TRBV19
CASSRTFGDRVYEQYF	TGTGCCAGCAGCCGGACCTTTGGGGACAGGGTGTACGAGCAGTACTTC	many	TRBD1	TRBJ2-7	TRBV7-9
CASSLPTGMNEQFF	TGTGCCAGCAGCTTACCCACAGGGATGAATGAGCAGTTCTTC	.	.	TRBJ2-1	TRBV7-2